These 17 T cell receptor beta chains were sequenced from one sample in a study of CD8+CD57+ T cells in acquired aplastic anemia. Patients selected for sequencing had displayed CD8+CD57+ cell expansion by flow cytometry. The template for TCR beta VDJ and CDR3 sequence profiling was genomic DNA. TCRdb re-derived calls from the reads in MiXCR, one entry per CDR3 protein. In the table there are under 500,000 distinct CDR3 sequences, about a third of which are singletons. Material: sorted CD4+, CD8+, or CD8+CD57+ T cells (not recorded which) from PBMCs. These TCRs come from a human donor with aplastic anemia.

CDR3 amino acids: CASSAYRDNENTIYF. The CDR3 nucleotides are TGTGCCAGCAGCGCCTACCGGGACAACGAAAACACCATATATTTT. The chain recombines TRBV2 with TRBJ1-3, with D perhaps matching TRBD1 (6 bases). The germline V gene has CDR1 SNHLY and CDR2 FYNNEI. V lost 6 bases, J lost 6 bases, and 18 bases lay in between. This CDR3 is built from 15 residues. The full variable domain, completed using reference TRBV2 and TRBJ1-3, is EPEVTQTPSHQVTQMGQEVILRCVPISNHLYFYWYRQILGQKVEFLVSFYNNEISEKSEIFDDQFSVERPDGSNFTLKIRSTKLEDSAMYFCASSAYRDNENTIYFGEGSWLTVV.

V and J are TRBV5-1 and TRBJ1-2; no definite D call. The germline V gene has CDR1 SGHRS and CDR2 YFSETQ. CDR3 length: 14 amino acids. V shed 4 bases and J shed 5 bases, with 15 bases lying between them. CDR3 DNA: TGCGCCAGCAGCGCCGCTGGGCCGTCTTATGGCTACACCTTC. Translating gives CASSAAGPSYGYTF.

This clonotype was seen a handful of times. The V gene is TRBV20-1, the J gene TRBJ2-1; 7 bases match TRBD2. The CDR3 covers 16 residues. Germline V gene data show CDR1 as DFQATT and CDR2 as SNEGSKA (reference sequence). The V segment lost 5 bases and the J segment 3 bases; nucleotides outside the gene matches: 13. The CDR3 DNA reads TGCAGTGCTTATCGAACCGGGACGGGGGGCTACAATGAGCAGTTCTTC. Encoded protein: CSAYRTGTGGYNEQFF.

This clonotype showed up many times. The chain couples TRBV7-3 to TRBJ1-6; 7 nucleotides line up with TRBD1. V was pared by 5 bases and J by 9 bases, with 10 bases of the junction left unmatched. CDR1 and CDR2 (germline): SGHTA, FQGTGA. The CDR3 contains 15 residues. The CDR3 DNA reads TGTGCCAGCAGCCTCACGACAGGGACCGGTTCACCCCTCCACTTT. Translating gives CASSLTTGTGSPLHF.

This clonotype was recorded a few times. A read error is possible here, since a much larger clone lies one base away. The rearrangement links TRBV10-3 to TRBJ2-1, with D maybe TRBD2 (6 bases). The germline CDR1 and CDR2 sequences are ENHRY and SYGVKD. V was trimmed by 6 bases and J by 6 bases, leaving 9 bases between them. This CDR3 has 12 residues. The CDR3 nucleotides read TGTGCCATCAGCAAGGAGGGCAATGAGCAGTTCTTC. Translation: CAISKEGNEQFF.

This clonotype was found many times. This rearrangement joins TRBV6-1 to TRBJ1-2; 10 nucleotides match TRBD1. The germline V gene encodes CDR1 MNHNS and CDR2 SASEGT. The V gene end was trimmed by 6 bases and the J gene end by 7 bases; junction bases not matched to a gene: 5. CDR3 length: 13 residues. The CDR3 loop reads CASRRQGARGYTF. In DNA form, the CDR3 reads TGTGCCAGCAGACGACAGGGGGCGCGTGGCTACACCTTC.

In its sample, this clonotype was seen many times. The chain recombines TRBV15 with TRBJ2-7; 7 bases agree with TRBD1. Looked up from germline, CDR1 is LNHNV and CDR2 is YYDKDF (reference sequence). J lost 5 bases, V lost 3 bases, and 7 bases had no gene match. The CDR3 is 14 residues long. CDR3 nucleotides: TGTGCCACCAGCAGGACAGGGATGATGAACGAGCAGTACTTC. Translated: CATSRTGMMNEQYF.

This clonotype was observed a few times. This rearrangement joins TRBV19 to TRBJ1-5; TRBD1 matches at 7 bases. Germline V CDR1 and CDR2: LNHDA, SQIVND (reference sequence). The junction had 11 bases not matched to a gene; V was cut back by 9 bases and J by 6 bases. The CDR3 is 14 amino acids. The CDR3 is CASTGQPESQPQHF. Written as DNA, the CDR3 is TGTGCCAGCACGGGACAGCCGGAGAGTCAGCCCCAGCATTTT.

This clonotype has a count of ten or more. The chain employs TRBV7-8 and TRBJ1-3, with D unclear. Germline lookup yields CDR1 SGHVS and CDR2 FQNEAQ. The CDR3 sequence is 16 residues long. The V and J ends lost 5 bases and 4 bases respectively, with 18 bases between them. CDR3 nucleotides: TGTGCCAGCAGCCCGGCCCGGCGGCGTGTAGGAAACACCATATATTTT. It codes for CASSPARRRVGNTIYF.

The DNA for the CDR3 is TGTGCCAGTAGTTCCCAATATGGGGAGCTGTTTTTT. This sequence encodes CASSSQYGELFF. The rearrangement uses TRBV19 and TRBJ2-2; D not certain. The V end lost 5 bases, the J end lost 8 bases, and 9 bases lay between the germline ends. The CDR3 contains 12 residues. The germline CDR1 and CDR2 sequences are LNHDA and SQIVND (reference sequence).

This rearrangement joins TRBV20-1 to TRBJ2-3; 10 bases map to TRBD2. The J segment lost 4 bases and the V segment lost 7 bases, leaving 8 bases of the junction unmatched. The CDR3 contains 14 residues. Germline V CDR1 and CDR2: DFQATT, SNEGSKA (reference sequence). As DNA, the CDR3 is TGCAGTGTGAACCAGCGGGAGGGCCCAGATACGCAGTATTTT. Residues: CSVNQREGPDTQYF.

This clonotype was seen many times. This CDR3 is CSVGTTQETQYF. The CDR3 bases are TGCAGTGTCGGGACTACCCAAGAGACCCAGTACTTC. The gene calls are TRBV20-1 and TRBJ2-5; 7 nucleotides align to TRBD2. With V trimmed by 7 bases and J by 1 base, 3 bases remained unmatched. Germline V CDR1 and CDR2: DFQATT, SNEGSKA (reference sequence). This CDR3 contains 12 residues.

This clonotype showed up just a few times. The V call is TRBV12-3 or TRBV12-4, the J call TRBJ1-2; TRBD1 aligns across 8 bases. Trimming cost V 6 bases and J 2 bases; bases outside gene matches: 14. The CDR3 contains 17 residues. CDR3 in DNA: TGTGCCAGCAGCTTCCGAAAATTGGGACAGGCGAACTATGGCTACACCTTC. Encoded protein: CASSFRKLGQANYGYTF.

The genes are TRBV6-5 and TRBJ2-6; D gene unclear. Per the germline V gene, CDR1 is MNHEY and CDR2 is SVGAGI. Trimming removed 2 bases from V and 2 bases from J, with 7 bases in between. The CDR3 length is 15 residues. The CDR3 protein is CASSYREPGANVLTF. The CDR3 DNA is TGTGCCAGCAGTTACAGGGAACCTGGGGCCAACGTCCTGACTTTC.

The V and J genes are TRBV12-3 or TRBV12-4 and TRBJ1-1; possibly TRBD1 for D (5 bases). The CDR3 spans 13 residues. Trimming shortened V by 6 bases and J by 3 bases, and 11 bases separated the two germline ends. The CDR3 DNA reads as TGTGCCAGCAGCCCTATCAGGGACACTGAAGCTTTCTTT. Protein product: CASSPIRDTEAFF.

This clonotype was seen at least ten times. The chain is built from TRBV10-3 and TRBJ1-2; D is ambiguous. Trimming pared 4 bases from V and 2 bases from J, leaving 11 bases between. The CDR3 consists of 14 residues. The germline V gene encodes CDR1 ENHRY and CDR2 SYGVKD. The DNA of the CDR3 is TGTGCCATCAGTGTAGAGGCAGAGAACTATGGCTACACCTTC. Translation gives CAISVEAENYGYTF.

Only one count was recorded for this clonotype. V is TRBV10-3 and J is TRBJ1-5; TRBD1 matches at 9 bases. Germline V gives CDR1 ENHRY, CDR2 SYGVKD. CDR3 length: 16 residues. The V and J ends lost 0 bases and 7 bases, in that order; junction bases with no gene match: 7. CDR3 loop: CAISESETGGGQPQHF. The CDR3 DNA reads as TGTGCCATCAGTGAGTCGGAGACAGGGGGAGGGCAGCCCCAGCATTTT.